Included here is one T cell receptor beta chain sequence, with context. Additional DNA sequences in this sample encode the identical CDR3. These data come from a study of blood T cell repertoires in COVID-19. At the level of the study: The origin of the acute and convalescent COVID-19 samples was the United States, Italy and Spain. From T cells, B-cell-depleted T cells, or PBMCs came the material, which was cDNA or gDNA.

Per the germline V gene, CDR1 is ENHRY and CDR2 is SYGVKD. Trimming took 6 bases from V and 0 from J; bases not matched to a gene: 3. This CDR3 spans 14 amino acids. The data were produced by immunoSEQ multiplex PCR, yet TCRdb's version contains in-frame clones alone and is incomplete. The sample includes 250,000 to 350,000 clones, roughly 88% of them seen just once. The sample comprised peripheral blood. This sequence originates from a woman in her 30s with COVID-19, enrolled during active disease. V gene TRBV10-3 combines with J gene TRBJ1-1; 8 bases match TRBD1. CDR3 DNA: TGTGCCATCAGCGGACAGGGACTGAACACTGAAGCTTTCTTT. This sequence encodes CAISGQGLNTEAFF.